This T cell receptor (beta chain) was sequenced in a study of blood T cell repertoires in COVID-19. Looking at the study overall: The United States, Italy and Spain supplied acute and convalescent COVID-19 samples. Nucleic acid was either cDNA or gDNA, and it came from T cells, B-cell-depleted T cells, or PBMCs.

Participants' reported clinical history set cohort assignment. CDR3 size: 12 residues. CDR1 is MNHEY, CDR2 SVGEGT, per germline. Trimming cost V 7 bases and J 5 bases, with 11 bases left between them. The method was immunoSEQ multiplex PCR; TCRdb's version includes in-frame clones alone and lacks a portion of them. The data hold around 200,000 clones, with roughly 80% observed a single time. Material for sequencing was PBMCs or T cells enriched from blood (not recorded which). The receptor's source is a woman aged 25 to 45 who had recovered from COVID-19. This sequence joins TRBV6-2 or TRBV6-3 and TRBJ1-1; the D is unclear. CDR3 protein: CASTPRGTEAFF. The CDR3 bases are TGTGCCAGCACCCCCCGCGGTACTGAAGCTTTCTTT.